Below, 16 T cell receptor beta chains from the same sample are listed, as sequenced in a study of blood T cell repertoires in COVID-19. Sequencing used immunoSEQ multiplex PCR; TCRdb keeps in-frame clones, though not all of them. The data show approximately 150,000 clones, about four fifths seen once. The material sequenced was peripheral blood. These receptors were collected from a woman aged 70-85 years with acute or convalescent COVID-19.

The genes are TRBV6-5 and TRBJ1-5, with D perhaps TRBD1 (5 bases). Germline V gene sequence: CDR1 MNHEY, CDR2 SVGAGI. CDR3 length equals 14 residues. V lost 5 bases, J lost 7 bases, and 15 bases lay in between. The CDR3 DNA is TGTGCCAGCAGTAACGGAGGGGCGCGGCAGCCCCAGCATTTT. It yields the protein CASSNGGARQPQHF.

The genes are TRBV21-1 and TRBJ1-6; TRBD1, as called in the table, went unchecked against the DNA. TRBV21-1 is labeled a pseudogene. This CDR3 has 17 amino acids. This chain's CDR3 is CASSNPGLRGRNSPLHF. The DNA of the CDR3 is TGTGCCAGCAGCAATCCCGGACTCAGGGGTAGGAATTCACCCCTCCACTTT.

The J gene is TRBJ1-1, the V gene TRBV5-4; 8 nucleotides agree with TRBD1. Per the germline V gene, CDR1 is SGHNT and CDR2 is YYREEE (reference sequence). With 0 bases clipped from V and 4 bases from J, the junction kept 8 bases outside the gene matches. CDR3 size: 16 residues. The CDR3 DNA follows: TGTGCCAGCAGCTTGGCGAGTGGACAGGGTCGCACTGAAGCTTTCTTT. As protein: CASSLASGQGRTEAFF.

In this sample, this clone turned up a few times. V and J are TRBV28 and TRBJ1-1; D is undetermined. The CDR3 spans 16 residues. Germline V lookup: CDR1 MDHEN, CDR2 SYDVKM. Trimming cost V 7 bases and J 0 bases, with 18 bases left between them. As DNA, the CDR3 is TGTGCCAGCACTCCCTTAGGACTTTCGTTGAACACTGAAGCTTTCTTT. It specifies CASTPLGLSLNTEAFF.

The V gene is TRBV2, the J gene TRBJ1-1, with 8 bases matching TRBD1. The CDR3 runs 13 residues. Germline V lookup: CDR1 SNHLY, CDR2 FYNNEI. After removal of 6 bases from V and 7 bases from J, the junction contained 7 bases not matched to a gene. CDR3: CASSSQGAIEAFF. CDR3 nucleotides: TGTGCCAGCAGCTCGCAGGGGGCGATTGAAGCTTTCTTT.

The DNA of the CDR3 is TGTGCCAGCCTGACTAGCGGGAGAGGAGAGACCCAGTACTTC. Protein product: CASLTSGRGETQYF. This chain uses TRBV13 with TRBJ2-5; 12 positions agree with TRBD2. The germline V gene encodes CDR1 PRHDT and CDR2 FYEKMQ (reference sequence). Trimming cost V 8 bases and J 4 bases; bases outside gene matches: 5. The CDR3 runs to 14 residues.

This clone appeared once. This sequence joins TRBV28 and TRBJ1-1; 9 positions agree with TRBD1. V was pared by 3 bases and J by 0 bases, with 20 bases of the junction left unmatched. Germline CDR1 MDHEN, CDR2 SYDVKM. The CDR3 totals 21 residues. CDR3 region: CASSFSPPSGTGLWMNTEAFF. The CDR3 coding sequence is TGTGCCAGCAGTTTCTCACCCCCCTCCGGGACAGGGCTTTGGATGAACACTGAAGCTTTCTTT.

This clone was observed a handful of times. The chain uses TRBV29-1 and TRBJ1-5, with 8 nucleotides matching TRBD1. This CDR3 is built from 17 residues. Per germline, CDR1 SQVTM and CDR2 ANQGSEA. Trimming removed 5 bases from V and 2 bases from J; junction bases left unmatched: 14. The CDR3 loop is CSVRIGQGGTGNQPQHF. Written as DNA, the CDR3 is TGCAGCGTTAGAATTGGACAGGGAGGAACGGGCAATCAGCCCCAGCATTTT.

The chain combines TRBV7-2 with TRBJ1-1, with unresolved D. The length of the CDR3 is 12 residues. The germline CDR1 and CDR2 sequences are SGHTA and FQGNSA. V was cut by 6 bases and J by 5 bases, with 10 bases left in between. The CDR3 here is CASRETGTEAFF. DNA for the CDR3: TGTGCCAGCAGAGAAACGGGTACTGAAGCTTTCTTT.

V gene TRBV4-3 combines with J gene TRBJ2-6, with D tentatively TRBD1 (6 bases). CDR3 length: 18 amino acids. The V and J ends lost 5 bases and 0 bases respectively, with 17 bases between them. Germline V gene data show CDR1 as LGHNA and CDR2 as YSLEER. The CDR3 DNA reads as TGCGCCAGCAGCAACAGGGTATCCGCGAACTCTGGGGCCAACGTCCTGACTTTC. This translates into CASSNRVSANSGANVLTF.

This clone is a singleton in its sample. The rearrangement uses TRBV19 and TRBJ1-5, with unresolved D. Germline V gene sequence: CDR1 LNHDA, CDR2 SQIVND (reference sequence). This CDR3 has 16 residues. Trimming left V 6 bases short and J 5 bases short, with 20 bases between. The CDR3: CASSLRGGTSYQPQHF. The CDR3 DNA reads TGTGCCAGTAGCCTACGGGGAGGAACATCTTATCAGCCCCAGCATTTT.

This chain connects TRBV28 to TRBJ1-2, with D maybe TRBD1 (6 bases). Germline V CDR1 and CDR2: MDHEN, SYDVKM. V was shortened by 8 bases and J by 2 bases, with 18 bases between the two germline ends. CDR3 size: 15 residues. Here the CDR3 reads CASSLGGEKNYGYTF. CDR3 nucleotides: TGTGCCAGCTCGTTAGGGGGGGAAAAAAACTATGGCTACACCTTC.

The chain carries TRBV9 and TRBJ1-1; TRBD1 matches 9 bases. Looked up from germline, CDR1 is SGDLS and CDR2 is YYNGEE. This CDR3 has 15 residues. The junction had 6 bases not matched to a gene; V was cut back by 2 bases and J by 4 bases. This CDR3 reads CASSVGGQGGTEAFF. For the CDR3, the DNA is TGTGCCAGCAGCGTGGGGGGACAGGGAGGCACTGAAGCTTTCTTT.

CDR3 nucleotide sequence: TGTGCCACCAGTGATCAAAGACCGGGAGGAGAGACCCAGTACTTC. Translation: CATSDQRPGGETQYF. V usage is TRBV24-1 and J usage is TRBJ2-5; 7 nucleotides line up with TRBD2. This CDR3 region has 15 residues. Germline values: CDR1 KGHDR, CDR2 SFDVKD. Trimming took 3 bases from V and 4 from J; bases not matched to a gene: 7.

This chain connects TRBV21-1 to TRBJ2-7; the table calls TRBD1, which could not be checked here. TRBV21-1 is labeled a pseudogene. This CDR3 is built from 10 residues. The DNA for the CDR3 is TGTGCCAACTTGGGCCGGGAGCAGTACTTC. It specifies CANLGREQYF.

This chain connects TRBV19 to TRBJ1-3, with 7 positions matching TRBD1. V lost 3 bases to trimming and J lost 2 bases; unmatched junction nucleotides: 7. CDR3 length equals 16 residues. Germline CDR1 is LNHDA and CDR2 is SQIVND (reference sequence). Here the CDR3 reads CASSIVSTGTGNTIYF. The CDR3 coding sequence is TGTGCCAGTAGTATCGTTTCGACAGGGACTGGAAACACCATATATTTT. Full variable domain (missing parts from reference TRBV19 and TRBJ1-3): DGGITQSPKYLFRKEGQNVTLSCEQNLNHDAMYWYRQDPGQGLRLIYYSQIVNDFQKGDIAEGYSVSREKKESFPLTVTSAQKNPTAFYLCASSIVSTGTGNTIYFGEGSWLTVV.